Here is one TCR beta chain with its context. Its antigen remains unidentified. The length of the CDR3 is 15 residues. J lost 5 bases, V lost 6 bases, and 8 bases had no gene match. From germline, CDR1 is MDHEN and CDR2 SYDVKM. The data were taken from a study of OX40 agonist ivuxolimab in advanced cancers. Study-wide background: Patients with hepatocellular carcinoma, melanoma, renal cell or head and neck cancer made up the dose-escalation patients. Overall study results and limits: Clonal expansion was seen in CD4+ and CD8+ blood T cells by week 6 at 0.1 to 3.0 mg/kg.

No patient had autoimmune disease or received systemic immunosuppression. Sequenced by immunoSEQ multiplex PCR; TCRdb stores in-frame clones only, minus some. The sample holds under 20,000 clones, 87% seen once. The sequence was collected from an adult with an advanced solid tumor such as melanoma, head and neck, liver or kidney cancer. The source material was CD4+ or CD8+ T cells sorted from blood, sampled in a trial of the OX40 agonist ivuxolimab. V and J are TRBV28 and TRBJ2-1, with 9 nucleotides matching TRBD1. CDR3 loop: CASRPAGTGNNEQFF. The CDR3 DNA reads TGTGCCAGCAGACCGGCCGGGACAGGGAACAATGAGCAGTTCTTC.